The subject of this entry is one T cell receptor (beta chain). This clonotype was found a few times. The target of this receptor is not known. Base quality data are lacking; no much larger clone is found one base away. This record belongs to a study of T cells in Graves' hyperthyroidism and ophthalmopathy (dated 2019 in TCRdb). Study-level background: Peripheral blood was collected at initial diagnosis, before any treatment. The study also compared thyroid tissue and blood T-cell repertoires from several Graves' hyperthyroidism patients. To identify distinguishing TCR V-J signatures, a discovery cohort of around 98 patients was used, comprising 40 to 45 with Graves' ophthalmopathy and approximately 57 with stable Graves' hyperthyroidism. After blood sampling, hyperthyroidism patients were treated with methimazole at a starting dose of 30 mg daily, and ophthalmopathy patients were treated with high-dose intravenous methylprednisolone. TCR Vbeta CDR3 sequencing of 120 to 150 peripheral blood samples (over 40 ophthalmopathy, about 74 hyperthyroidism and 17 progressor patients) is reported in the paper. For training and testing, the 100 or so patients in the discovery cohort were randomly divided in a 7:3 ratio. Prospective prediction of ophthalmopathy was tested in an independent validation cohort consisting of roughly 19 hyperthyroidism patients and over 15 patients who later progressed to ophthalmopathy.

From the cysteine through the phenylalanine, the CDR3 covers 17 amino acids. The read is trimmed to its CDR3 DNA, 51 bases read in frame from base 1. The germline V gene encodes CDR1 SEHNR and CDR2 FQNEAQ (reference sequence). Trimming costs V 2 bases and J 5 bases, and their ends lie 18 bases apart. Moderately to severely active disease, a Clinical Activity Score of at least 3, a NOSPECS grade of at least 4, and a duration under 3 months were present in ophthalmopathy patients. Any patient with an uncontrolled infection, another autoimmune disease, pregnancy or lactation was excluded. Diagnoses relied on clinical symptoms, serum thyroxine and TRAb, thyroid ultrasound and orbital computed tomography. PBMCs were isolated from roughly 10 ml of fresh peripheral blood by Ficoll-Paque density gradient centrifugation. Total RNA was extracted using Trizol reagent, and RNA quality was assessed on an Agilent 2100 Bioanalyzer.

TCR beta CDR3 regions were amplified from RNA transcripts. The first round of RT-PCR for the TCR CDR3 was performed with the HTBI primer set and the Qiagen OneStep RT-PCR kit. Libraries were constructed in a second round of multiplex PCR, after which size selection and purification were carried out. Sequencing of the libraries was done on an Illumina HiSeq2000 using paired-end 100 bp reads. Turning to the authors' computational methods: SOAPnuke was used to process the raw data, throwing out any read that contained adapters or uncalled bases, had a mean Phred below 15, or lacked an exact constant-primer or identifier match. High-quality paired reads were merged with COPE v1.2.5, and unique nucleotide sequences were defined as clonotypes. Clonotypes were aligned to IMGT TRBV, TRBD and TRBJ reference segments using MiTCR v1.1. The analysis included only V-J combinations with a frequency above 0.0001, which together covered around 99% of the repertoires. The TCS score was defined as the ratio of F50 (clonal expansion) to E x V (chaos), calculated using BLOSUM62-based TCRdist between CDR3 peptides within each V-J. Welch's t-statistics and random forest reduced roughly 500 V-J features to 10 to 15, which were used in a naive Bayes classifier (R e1071). TCRdb trimmed public reads at Q25 via fastp, called clones via MiXCR and kept in-frame beta chains. Under each unique CDR3 protein, matching rows form one entry showing the most common genes and DNA. Here the V and J calls rest on TCRdb's processing, not on the authors' analysis. Within this sample are 490,000 or so distinct CDR3 sequences, with approximately 23% of them counted one time only. Clones ranked in the top ten supply around 54% of the sample.

Results the study describes overall, beyond this receptor: In validation, the model predicted progression to ophthalmopathy with around 71% sensitivity and less than 75% specificity, a median of approximately 6.7 months before onset. No statistical method was used to set the sample size in advance, and investigators knew the group allocation. A model built on a 13 V-J signature distinguished ophthalmopathy from stable hyperthyroidism, reaching roughly 88% sensitivity and under 84% specificity in cross-validation and 80%/75% in testing. Most expanded thyroid clonotypes (frequency above 0.001) were also detected in blood, a finding suggesting that blood repertoires may reflect thyroid immune responses.

Recombination linked TRBV7-9 to TRBJ2-2; a weak D assignment points to TRBD2 (6 bases agree). The sequencing sample was made of blood. This TCR derives from a woman between 70 and 85 years old with Graves' ophthalmopathy. The CDR3 here reads CASSLNLVGSSTGELFF. The nucleotides are TGTGCCAGCAGCTTAAACCTCGTCGGGAGTTCAACCGGGGAGCTGTTTTTT.